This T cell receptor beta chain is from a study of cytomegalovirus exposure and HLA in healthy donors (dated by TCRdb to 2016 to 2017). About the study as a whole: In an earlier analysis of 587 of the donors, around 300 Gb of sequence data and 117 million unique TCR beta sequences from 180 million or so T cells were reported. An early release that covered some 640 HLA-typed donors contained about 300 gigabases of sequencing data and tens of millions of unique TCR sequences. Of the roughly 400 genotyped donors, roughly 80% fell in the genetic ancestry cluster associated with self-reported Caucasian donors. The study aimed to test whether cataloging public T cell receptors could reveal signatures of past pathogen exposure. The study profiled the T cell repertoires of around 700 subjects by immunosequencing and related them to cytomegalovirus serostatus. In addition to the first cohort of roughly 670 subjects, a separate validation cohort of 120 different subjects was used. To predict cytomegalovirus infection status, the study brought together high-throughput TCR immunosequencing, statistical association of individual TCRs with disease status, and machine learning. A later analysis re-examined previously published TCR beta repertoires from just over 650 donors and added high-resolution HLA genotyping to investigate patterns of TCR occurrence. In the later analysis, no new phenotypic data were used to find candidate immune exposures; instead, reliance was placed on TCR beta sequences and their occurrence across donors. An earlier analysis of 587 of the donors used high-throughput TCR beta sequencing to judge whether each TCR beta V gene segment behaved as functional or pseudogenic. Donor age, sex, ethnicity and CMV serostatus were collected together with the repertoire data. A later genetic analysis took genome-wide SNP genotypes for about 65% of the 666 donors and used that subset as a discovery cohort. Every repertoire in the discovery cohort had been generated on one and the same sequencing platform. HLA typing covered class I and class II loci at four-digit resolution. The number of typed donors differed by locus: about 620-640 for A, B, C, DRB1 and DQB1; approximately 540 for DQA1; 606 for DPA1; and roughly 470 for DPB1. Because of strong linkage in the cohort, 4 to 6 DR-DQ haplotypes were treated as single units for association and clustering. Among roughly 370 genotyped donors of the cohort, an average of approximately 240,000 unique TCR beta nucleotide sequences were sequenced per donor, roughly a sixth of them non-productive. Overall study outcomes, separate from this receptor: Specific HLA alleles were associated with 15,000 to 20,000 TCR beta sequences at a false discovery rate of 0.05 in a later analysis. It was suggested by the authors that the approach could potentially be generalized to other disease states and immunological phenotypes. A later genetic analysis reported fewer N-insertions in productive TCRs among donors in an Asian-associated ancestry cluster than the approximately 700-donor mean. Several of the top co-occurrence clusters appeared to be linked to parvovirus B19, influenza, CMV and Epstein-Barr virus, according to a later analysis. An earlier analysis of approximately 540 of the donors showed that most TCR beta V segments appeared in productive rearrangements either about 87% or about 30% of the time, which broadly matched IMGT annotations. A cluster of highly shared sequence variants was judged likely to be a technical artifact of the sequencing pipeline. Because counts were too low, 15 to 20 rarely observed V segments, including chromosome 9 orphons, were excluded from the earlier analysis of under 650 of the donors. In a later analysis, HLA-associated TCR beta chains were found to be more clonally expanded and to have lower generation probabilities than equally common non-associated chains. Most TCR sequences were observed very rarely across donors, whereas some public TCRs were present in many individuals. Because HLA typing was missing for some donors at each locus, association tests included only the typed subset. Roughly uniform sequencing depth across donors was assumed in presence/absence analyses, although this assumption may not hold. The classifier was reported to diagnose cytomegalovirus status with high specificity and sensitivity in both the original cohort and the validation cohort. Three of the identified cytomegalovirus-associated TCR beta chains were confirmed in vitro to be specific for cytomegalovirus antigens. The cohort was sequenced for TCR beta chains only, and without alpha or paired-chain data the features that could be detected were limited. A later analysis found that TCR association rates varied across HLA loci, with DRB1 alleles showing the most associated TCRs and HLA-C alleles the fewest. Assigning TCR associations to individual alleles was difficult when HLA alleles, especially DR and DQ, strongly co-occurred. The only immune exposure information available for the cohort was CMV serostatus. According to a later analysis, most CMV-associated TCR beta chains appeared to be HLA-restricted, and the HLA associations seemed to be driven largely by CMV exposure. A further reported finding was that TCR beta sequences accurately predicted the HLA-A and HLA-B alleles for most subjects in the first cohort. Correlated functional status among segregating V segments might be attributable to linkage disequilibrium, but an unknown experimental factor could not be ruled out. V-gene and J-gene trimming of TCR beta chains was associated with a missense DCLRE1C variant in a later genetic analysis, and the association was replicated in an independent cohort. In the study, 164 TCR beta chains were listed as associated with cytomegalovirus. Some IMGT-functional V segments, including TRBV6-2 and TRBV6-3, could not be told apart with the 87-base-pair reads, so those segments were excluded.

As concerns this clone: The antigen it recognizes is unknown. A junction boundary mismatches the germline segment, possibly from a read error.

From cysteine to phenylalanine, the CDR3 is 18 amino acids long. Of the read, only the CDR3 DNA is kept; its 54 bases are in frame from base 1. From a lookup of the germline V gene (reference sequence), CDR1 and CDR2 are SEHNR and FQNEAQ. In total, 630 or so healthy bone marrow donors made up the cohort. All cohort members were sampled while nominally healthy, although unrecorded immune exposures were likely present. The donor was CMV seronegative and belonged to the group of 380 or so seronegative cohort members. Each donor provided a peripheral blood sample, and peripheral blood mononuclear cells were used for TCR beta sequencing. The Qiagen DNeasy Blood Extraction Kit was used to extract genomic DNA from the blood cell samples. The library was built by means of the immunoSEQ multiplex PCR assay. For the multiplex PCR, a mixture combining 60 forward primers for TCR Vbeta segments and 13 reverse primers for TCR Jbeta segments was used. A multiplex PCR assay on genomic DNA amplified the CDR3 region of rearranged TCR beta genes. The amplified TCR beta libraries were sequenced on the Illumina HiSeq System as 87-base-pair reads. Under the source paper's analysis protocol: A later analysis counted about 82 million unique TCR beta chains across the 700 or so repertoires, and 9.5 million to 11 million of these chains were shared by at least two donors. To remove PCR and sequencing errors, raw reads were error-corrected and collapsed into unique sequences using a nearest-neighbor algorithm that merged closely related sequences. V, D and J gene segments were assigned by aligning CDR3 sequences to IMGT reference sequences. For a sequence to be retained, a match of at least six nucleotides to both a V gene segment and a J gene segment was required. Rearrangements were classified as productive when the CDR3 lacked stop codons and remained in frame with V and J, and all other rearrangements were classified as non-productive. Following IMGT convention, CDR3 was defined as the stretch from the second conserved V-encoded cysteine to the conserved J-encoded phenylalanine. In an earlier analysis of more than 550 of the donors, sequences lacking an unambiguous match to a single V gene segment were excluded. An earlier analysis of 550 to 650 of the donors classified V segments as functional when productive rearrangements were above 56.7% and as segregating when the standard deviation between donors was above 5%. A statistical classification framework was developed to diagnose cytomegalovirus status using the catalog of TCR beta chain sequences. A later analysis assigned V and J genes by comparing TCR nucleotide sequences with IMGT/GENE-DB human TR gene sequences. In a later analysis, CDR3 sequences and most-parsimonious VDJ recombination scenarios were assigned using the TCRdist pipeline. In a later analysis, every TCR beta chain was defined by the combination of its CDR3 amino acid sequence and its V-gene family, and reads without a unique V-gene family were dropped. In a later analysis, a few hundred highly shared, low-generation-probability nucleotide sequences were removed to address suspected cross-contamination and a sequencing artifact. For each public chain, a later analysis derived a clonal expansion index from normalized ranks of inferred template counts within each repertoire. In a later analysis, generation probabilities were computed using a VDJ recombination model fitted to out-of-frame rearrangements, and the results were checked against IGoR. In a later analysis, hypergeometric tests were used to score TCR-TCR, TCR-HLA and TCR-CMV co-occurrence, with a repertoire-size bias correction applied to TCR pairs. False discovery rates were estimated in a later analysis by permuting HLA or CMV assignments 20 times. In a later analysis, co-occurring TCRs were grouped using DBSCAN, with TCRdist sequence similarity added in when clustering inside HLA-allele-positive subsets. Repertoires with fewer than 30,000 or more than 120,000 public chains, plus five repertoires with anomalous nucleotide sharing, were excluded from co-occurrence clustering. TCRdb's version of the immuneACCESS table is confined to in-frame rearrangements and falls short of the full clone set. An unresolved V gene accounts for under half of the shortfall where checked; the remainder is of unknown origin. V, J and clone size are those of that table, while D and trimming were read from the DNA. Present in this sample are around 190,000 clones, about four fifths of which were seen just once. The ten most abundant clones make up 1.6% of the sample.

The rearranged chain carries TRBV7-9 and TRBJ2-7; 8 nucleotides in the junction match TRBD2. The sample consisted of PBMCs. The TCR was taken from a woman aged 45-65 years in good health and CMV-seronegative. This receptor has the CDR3 CSSSTPPPGTRGSYEQYF. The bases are TGTTCCAGCAGCACCCCACCTCCGGGGACTAGGGGCTCCTACGAGCAGTACTTC.